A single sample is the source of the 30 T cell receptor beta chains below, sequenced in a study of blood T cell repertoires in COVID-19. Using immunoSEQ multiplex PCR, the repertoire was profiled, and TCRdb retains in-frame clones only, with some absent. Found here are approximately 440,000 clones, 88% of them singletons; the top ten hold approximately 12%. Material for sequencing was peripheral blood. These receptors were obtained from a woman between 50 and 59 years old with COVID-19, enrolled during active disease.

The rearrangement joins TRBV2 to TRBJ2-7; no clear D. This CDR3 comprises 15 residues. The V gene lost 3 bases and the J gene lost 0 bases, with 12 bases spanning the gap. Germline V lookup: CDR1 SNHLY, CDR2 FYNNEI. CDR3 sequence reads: CASSEGAHSSYEQYF. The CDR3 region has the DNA TGTGCCAGCAGTGAGGGCGCCCATAGCTCCTACGAGCAGTACTTC.

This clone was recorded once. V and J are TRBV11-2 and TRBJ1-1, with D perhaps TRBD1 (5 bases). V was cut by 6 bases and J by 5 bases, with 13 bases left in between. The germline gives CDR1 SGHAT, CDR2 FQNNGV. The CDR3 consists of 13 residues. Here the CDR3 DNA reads TGTGCCAGCAGTCGGCGACGGGGGACTGAAGCTTTCTTT. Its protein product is CASSRRRGTEAFF.

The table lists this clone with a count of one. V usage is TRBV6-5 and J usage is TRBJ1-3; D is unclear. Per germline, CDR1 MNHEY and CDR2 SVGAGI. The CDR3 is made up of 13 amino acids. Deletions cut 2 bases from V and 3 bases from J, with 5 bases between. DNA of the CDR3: TGTGCCAGCAGTTACCCCGGTGGAAACACCATATATTTT. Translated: CASSYPGGNTIYF.

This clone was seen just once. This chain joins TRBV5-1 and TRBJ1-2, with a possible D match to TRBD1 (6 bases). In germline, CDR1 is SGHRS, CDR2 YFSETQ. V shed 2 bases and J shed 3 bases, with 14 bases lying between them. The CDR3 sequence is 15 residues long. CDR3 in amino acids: CASSFPGVVDYGYTF. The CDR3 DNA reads TGCGCCAGCAGCTTCCCAGGGGTAGTCGACTATGGCTACACCTTC.

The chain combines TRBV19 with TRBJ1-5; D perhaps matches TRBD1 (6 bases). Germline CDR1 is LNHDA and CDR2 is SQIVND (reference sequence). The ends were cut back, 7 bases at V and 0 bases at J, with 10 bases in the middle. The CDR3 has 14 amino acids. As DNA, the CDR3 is TGTGCCAGTACCGCAGGGGATAGCAATCAGCCCCAGCATTTT. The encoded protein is CASTAGDSNQPQHF.

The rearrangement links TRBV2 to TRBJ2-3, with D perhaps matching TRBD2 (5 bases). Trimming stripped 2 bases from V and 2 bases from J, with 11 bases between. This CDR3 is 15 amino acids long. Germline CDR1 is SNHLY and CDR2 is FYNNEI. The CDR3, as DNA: TGTGCCAGCAGTGAAACGGCGGGTTCCACAGATACGCAGTATTTT. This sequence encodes CASSETAGSTDTQYF.

CDR3 amino acids: CASSEPGQRTYGYTF. The CDR3 region has the DNA TGTGCCAGCAGTGAACCGGGACAGCGGACCTATGGCTACACCTTC. V usage is TRBV25-1 and J usage is TRBJ1-2; 7 bases fit TRBD1. CDR1 MGHDK and CDR2 SYGVNS come from the germline V gene. CDR3 size: 15 residues. Unmatched junction bases numbered 7, after V lost 2 bases and J lost 4 bases.

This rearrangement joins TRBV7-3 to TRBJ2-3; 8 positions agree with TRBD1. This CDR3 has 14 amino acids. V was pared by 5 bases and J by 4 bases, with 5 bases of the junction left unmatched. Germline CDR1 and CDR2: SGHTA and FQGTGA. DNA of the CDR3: TGTGCCAGCAGCGGACAGGGTTACCCAGATACGCAGTATTTT. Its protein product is CASSGQGYPDTQYF.

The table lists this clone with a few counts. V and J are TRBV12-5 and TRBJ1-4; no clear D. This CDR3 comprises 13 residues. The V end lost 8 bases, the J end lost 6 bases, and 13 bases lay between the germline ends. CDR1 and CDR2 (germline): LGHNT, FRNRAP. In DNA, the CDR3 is TGTGCTAGTCAAGAGGGTACCCATGAAAAACTGTTTTTT. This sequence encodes CASQEGTHEKLFF.

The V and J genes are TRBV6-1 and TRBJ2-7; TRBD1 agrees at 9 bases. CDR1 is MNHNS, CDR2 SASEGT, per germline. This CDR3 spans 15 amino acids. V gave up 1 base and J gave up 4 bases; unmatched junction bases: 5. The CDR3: CASSEGGDRAYEQYF. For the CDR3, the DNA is TGTGCCAGCAGTGAAGGGGGGGACAGGGCATACGAGCAGTACTTC.

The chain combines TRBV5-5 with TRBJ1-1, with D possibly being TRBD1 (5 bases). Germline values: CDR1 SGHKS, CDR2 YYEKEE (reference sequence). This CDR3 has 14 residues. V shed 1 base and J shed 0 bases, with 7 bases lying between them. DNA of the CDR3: TGTGCCAGCAGCTTGAGGGGTATGAACACTGAAGCTTTCTTT. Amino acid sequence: CASSLRGMNTEAFF.

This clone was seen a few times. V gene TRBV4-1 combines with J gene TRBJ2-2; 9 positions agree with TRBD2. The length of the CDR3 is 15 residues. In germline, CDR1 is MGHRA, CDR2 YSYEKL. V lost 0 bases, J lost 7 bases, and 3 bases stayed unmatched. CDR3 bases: TGCGCCAGCAGCCAAGAAGCTAGCGGGGACGGGGAGCTGTTTTTT. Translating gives CASSQEASGDGELFF.

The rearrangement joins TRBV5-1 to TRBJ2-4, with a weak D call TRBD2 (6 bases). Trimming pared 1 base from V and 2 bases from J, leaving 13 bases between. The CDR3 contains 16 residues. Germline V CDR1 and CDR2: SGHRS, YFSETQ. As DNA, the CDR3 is TGCGCCAGCAGCTTGATGGAGGGTAATACCAAAAACATTCAGTACTTC. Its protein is CASSLMEGNTKNIQYF. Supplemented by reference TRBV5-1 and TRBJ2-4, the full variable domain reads KAGVTQTPRYLIKTRGQQVTLSCSPISGHRSVSWYQQTPGQGLQFLFEYFSETQRNKGNFPGRFSGRQFSNSRSEMNVSTLELGDSALYLCASSLMEGNTKNIQYFGAGTRLSVL.

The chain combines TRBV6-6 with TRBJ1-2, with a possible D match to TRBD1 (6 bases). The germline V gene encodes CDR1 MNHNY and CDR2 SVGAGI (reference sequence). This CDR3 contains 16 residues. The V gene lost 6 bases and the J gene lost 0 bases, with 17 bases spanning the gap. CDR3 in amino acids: CASSRAQGKTNYGYTF. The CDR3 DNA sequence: TGTGCCAGCAGCCGAGCCCAGGGGAAAACTAACTATGGCTACACCTTC.

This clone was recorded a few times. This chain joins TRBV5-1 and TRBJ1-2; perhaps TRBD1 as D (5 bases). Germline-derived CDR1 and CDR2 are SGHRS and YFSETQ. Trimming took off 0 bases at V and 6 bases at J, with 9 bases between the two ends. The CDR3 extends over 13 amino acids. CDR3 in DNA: TGCGCCAGCAGCTTGGAAGGGGTCGATGGCTACACCTTC. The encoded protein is CASSLEGVDGYTF.

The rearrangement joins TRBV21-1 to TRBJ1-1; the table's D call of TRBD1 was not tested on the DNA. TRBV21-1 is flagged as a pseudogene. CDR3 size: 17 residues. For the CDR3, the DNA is TGTGCCAGCAAGACGGTGGAGGGGGCATCGATGAACACTGAAGCTTTCTTT. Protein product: CASKTVEGASMNTEAFF.

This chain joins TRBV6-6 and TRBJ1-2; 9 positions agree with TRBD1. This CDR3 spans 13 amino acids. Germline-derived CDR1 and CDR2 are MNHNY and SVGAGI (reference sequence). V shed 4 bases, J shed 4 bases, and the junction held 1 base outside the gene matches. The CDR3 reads CASSSDRGYGYTF. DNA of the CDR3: TGTGCCAGCAGTTCGGACAGGGGCTATGGCTACACCTTC.

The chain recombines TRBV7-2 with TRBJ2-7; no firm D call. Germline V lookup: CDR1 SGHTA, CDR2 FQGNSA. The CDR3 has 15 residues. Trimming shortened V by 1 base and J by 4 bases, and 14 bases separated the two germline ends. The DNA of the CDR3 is TGTGCCAGCAGCTTAGAAAGAGGTTATAGGTACGAGCAGTACTTC. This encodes CASSLERGYRYEQYF.

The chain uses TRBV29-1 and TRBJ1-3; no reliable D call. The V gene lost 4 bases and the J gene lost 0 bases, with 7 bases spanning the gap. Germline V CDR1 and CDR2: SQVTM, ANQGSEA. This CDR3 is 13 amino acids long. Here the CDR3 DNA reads TGCAGCGTTGTGACTGGCTCTGGAAACACCATATATTTT. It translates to CSVVTGSGNTIYF.

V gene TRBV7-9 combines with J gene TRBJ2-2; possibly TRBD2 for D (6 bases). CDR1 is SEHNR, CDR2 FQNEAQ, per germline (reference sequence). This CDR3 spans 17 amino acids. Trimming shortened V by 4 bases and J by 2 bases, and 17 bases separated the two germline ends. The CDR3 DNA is TGTGCCAGCAGCTCAAAGGCGGGCGGGGCTAACACCGGGGAGCTGTTTTTT. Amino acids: CASSSKAGGANTGELFF.

The CDR3 sequence: CASSPSSGGVPGELFF. The DNA of the CDR3 is TGCGCCAGCAGCCCTTCTAGCGGGGGAGTCCCCGGGGAGCTGTTTTTT. The chain uses TRBV5-1 and TRBJ2-2; 10 bases line up with TRBD2. CDR1 SGHRS and CDR2 YFSETQ come from the germline V gene. This CDR3 spans 16 amino acids. The V and J ends lost 4 bases and 6 bases, in that order; junction bases with no gene match: 9.

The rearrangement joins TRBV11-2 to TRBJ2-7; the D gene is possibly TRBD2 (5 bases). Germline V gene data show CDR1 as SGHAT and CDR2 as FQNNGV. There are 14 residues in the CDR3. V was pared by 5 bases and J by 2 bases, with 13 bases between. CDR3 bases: TGTGCCAGCAGCGCGGGTGGAGTAACCTACGAGCAGTACTTC. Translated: CASSAGGVTYEQYF. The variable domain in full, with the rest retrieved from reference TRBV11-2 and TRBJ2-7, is EAGVAQSPRYKIIEKRQSVAFWCNPISGHATLYWYQQILGQGPKLLIQFQNNGVVDDSQLPKDRFSAERLKGVDSTLKIQPAKLEDSAVYLCASSAGGVTYEQYFGPGTRLTVT.

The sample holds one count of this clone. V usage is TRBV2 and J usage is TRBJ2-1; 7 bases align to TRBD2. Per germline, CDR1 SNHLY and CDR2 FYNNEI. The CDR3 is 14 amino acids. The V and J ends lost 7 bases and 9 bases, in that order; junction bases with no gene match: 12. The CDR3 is CASTKLAELIEQFF. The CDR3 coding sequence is TGTGCCAGCACCAAGCTAGCGGAGCTCATTGAGCAGTTCTTC.

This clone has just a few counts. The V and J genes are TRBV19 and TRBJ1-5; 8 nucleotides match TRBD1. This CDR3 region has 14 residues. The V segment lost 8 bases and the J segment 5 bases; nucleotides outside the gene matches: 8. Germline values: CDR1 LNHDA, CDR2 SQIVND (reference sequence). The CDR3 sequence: CASGNRGGYQPQHF. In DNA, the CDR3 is TGTGCCAGTGGGAACAGGGGGGGGTATCAGCCCCAGCATTTT.

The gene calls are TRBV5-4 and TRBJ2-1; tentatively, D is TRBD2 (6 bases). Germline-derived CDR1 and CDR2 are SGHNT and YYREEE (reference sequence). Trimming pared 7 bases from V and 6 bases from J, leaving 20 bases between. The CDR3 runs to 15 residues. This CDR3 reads CASRGIPSAGNEQFF. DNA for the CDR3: TGTGCCAGCCGGGGGATCCCCTCGGCCGGCAATGAGCAGTTCTTC.

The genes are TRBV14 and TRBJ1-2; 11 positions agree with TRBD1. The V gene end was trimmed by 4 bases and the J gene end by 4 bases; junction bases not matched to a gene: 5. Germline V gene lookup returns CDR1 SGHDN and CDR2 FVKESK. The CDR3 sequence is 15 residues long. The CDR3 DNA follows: TGTGCCAGCAGCCTAGGACAGGGGGCCCTCTATGGCTACACCTTC. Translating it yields CASSLGQGALYGYTF.

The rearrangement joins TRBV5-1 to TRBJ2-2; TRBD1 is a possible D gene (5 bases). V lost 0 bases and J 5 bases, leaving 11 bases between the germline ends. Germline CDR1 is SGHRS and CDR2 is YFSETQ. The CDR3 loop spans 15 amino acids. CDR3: CASSLEGIETGELFF. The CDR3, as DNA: TGCGCCAGCAGCTTGGAGGGGATTGAAACCGGGGAGCTGTTTTTT.

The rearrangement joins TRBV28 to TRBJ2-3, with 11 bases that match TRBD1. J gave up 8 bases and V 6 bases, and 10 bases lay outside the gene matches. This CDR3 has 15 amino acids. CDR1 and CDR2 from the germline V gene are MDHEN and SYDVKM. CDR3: CASSGQGASQTTQYF. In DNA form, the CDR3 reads TGTGCCAGCAGCGGACAGGGGGCTTCACAGACTACGCAGTATTTT.

This chain's CDR3 is CSVIPSEPLTDTQYF. The CDR3 region has the DNA TGCAGCGTGATACCTAGCGAGCCCCTCACAGATACGCAGTATTTT. This chain connects TRBV29-1 to TRBJ2-3, with a possible D match to TRBD2 (6 bases). The CDR3 consists of 15 residues. Trimming shortened V by 6 bases and J by 2 bases, and 18 bases separated the two germline ends. The V gene's germline CDR1 is SQVTM and CDR2 ANQGSEA.

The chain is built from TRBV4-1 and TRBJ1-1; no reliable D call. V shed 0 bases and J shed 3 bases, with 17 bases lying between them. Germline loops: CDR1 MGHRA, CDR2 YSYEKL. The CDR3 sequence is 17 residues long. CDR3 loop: CASSQEFGDSRDTEAFF. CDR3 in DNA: TGCGCCAGCAGCCAAGAATTCGGGGATTCGAGGGACACTGAAGCTTTCTTT.